This T cell receptor beta chain was retrieved from a study of cytomegalovirus exposure and HLA in healthy donors. This clone was found once. The study ran its PCR with 60 Vbeta and 13 Jbeta primers. The repertoire was sequenced with immunoSEQ multiplex PCR; TCRdb's copy has only in-frame clones and lacks some. The sample lists about 130,000 clones, around 85% occurring once. The length of the CDR3 is 12 residues. Trimming took off 4 bases at V and 8 bases at J, with 12 bases between the two ends. From germline, CDR1 is SGDLS and CDR2 YYNGEE. V is TRBV9 and J is TRBJ1-2, with D hard to call. Sequenced: PBMCs. The receptor was isolated from a woman aged 25 to 39 in good health and CMV-seropositive. CDR3 nucleotide sequence: TGTGCCAGCAGCCGTCCCTTGGAGGGCTACACCTTC. This codes for CASSRPLEGYTF. The whole variable domain, filled in from reference TRBV9 and TRBJ1-2, reads DSGVTQTPKHLITATGQRVTLRCSPRSGDLSVYWYQQSLDQGLQFLIQYYNGEERAKGNILERFSAQQFPDLHSELNLSSLELGDSALYFCASSRPLEGYTFGSGTRLTVV.